The T cell receptor (beta chain) under discussion was sequenced for a study of control samples from healthy donors and cancer patients. TCRdb's table, derived via immunoSEQ multiplex PCR, lists solely in-frame clones and lacks some. This sample has roughly 100,000 clones, with 83% found just once. The CDR3 totals 16 residues. V was clipped by 0 bases and J by 0 bases, with 9 bases between them. CDR1 SGHRS and CDR2 YFSETQ come from the germline V gene. The rearrangement links TRBV5-1 to TRBJ2-2; D unresolved. The TCR was taken from a woman in her forties or fifties in good health. Sequencing was carried out using blood. Here the CDR3 DNA reads TGCGCCAGCAGCTTGGTGTGGCCGTCGAACACCGGGGAGCTGTTTTTT. Amino acids: CASSLVWPSNTGELFF.